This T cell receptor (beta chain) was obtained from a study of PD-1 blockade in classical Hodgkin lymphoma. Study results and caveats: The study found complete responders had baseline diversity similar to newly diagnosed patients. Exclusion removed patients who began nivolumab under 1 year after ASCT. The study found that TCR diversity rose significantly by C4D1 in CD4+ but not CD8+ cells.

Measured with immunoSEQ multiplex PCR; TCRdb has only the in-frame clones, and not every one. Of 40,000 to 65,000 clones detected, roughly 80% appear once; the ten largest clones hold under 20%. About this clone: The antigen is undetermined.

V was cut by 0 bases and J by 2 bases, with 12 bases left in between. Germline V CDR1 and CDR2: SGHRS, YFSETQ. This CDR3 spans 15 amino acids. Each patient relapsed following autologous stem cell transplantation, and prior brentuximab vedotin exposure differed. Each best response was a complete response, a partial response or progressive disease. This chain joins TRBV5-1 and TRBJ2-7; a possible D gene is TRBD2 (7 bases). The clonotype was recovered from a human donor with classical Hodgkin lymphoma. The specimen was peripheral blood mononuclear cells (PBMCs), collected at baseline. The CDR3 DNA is TGCGCCAGCAGCTTGGCCGGGGGGCCGACCTACGAGCAGTACGTC. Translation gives CASSLAGGPTYEQYV.